This paragraph covers one TCR beta chain sequence. This CDR3 has 16 amino acids. The V gene lost 6 bases and the J gene lost 1 base, with 15 bases spanning the gap. Germline lookup yields CDR1 MDHEN and CDR2 SYDVKM. This sample is drawn from a study of shared clonotypes between healthy human individuals. Generated by immunoSEQ multiplex PCR, the TCRdb table keeps only in-frame clones and is missing some. Found here are roughly 1,500,000 clones, approximately 98.5% of them singletons; the top ten hold over 0.3%. This clonotype was sampled from a man aged 30 to 39 in good health. The specimen was naive CD4+ T cells sorted from blood. Subset described: CD45RA+ positively selected. The gene calls are TRBV28 and TRBJ2-2; D may be TRBD1 (5 bases). The CDR3 DNA reads TGTGCCAGCAGCGCGGTGGGGCGGTTGAACACCGGGGAGCTGTTTTTT. As protein: CASSAVGRLNTGELFF.